This TCR beta chain was retrieved from a study of cytomegalovirus exposure and HLA in healthy donors. The study's findings and limits: Researchers reported in a later analysis that a missense DCLRE1C variant was tied to TCR beta V- and J-gene trimming. The classifier reportedly diagnosed cytomegalovirus status with high sensitivity and specificity. After further analysis at a later stage, 15,000 to 20,000 TCR beta sequences were associated with HLA alleles at 0.05 false discovery rate.

The sample holds one count of this clone. The antigen is unknown. The trim removed 4 bases at V and 5 bases at J, leaving 9 bases unmatched. Germline V CDR1 and CDR2: MRHNA, SNTAGT. CDR3 length: 16 residues. The PCR made use of 60 Vbeta and 13 Jbeta primers. Generated by immunoSEQ multiplex PCR, the TCRdb table keeps only in-frame clones and is missing some. Of approximately 210,000 clones listed, roughly 78% are singletons. The sequence came from a girl aged 5 to 17 in good health and CMV-seropositive. The chain uses TRBV6-4 and TRBJ1-5, with TRBD1 matching 9 bases. Sequencing input: PBMCs. CDR3: CASSGCPRDRDQPQHF. For the CDR3, the DNA is TGTGCCAGCAGTGGCTGTCCTAGGGACAGGGATCAGCCCCAGCATTTT.